The rows below give T cell receptor beta chains drawn from one sample of a study of T cell responses to AZD1222 COVID-19 vaccine. Method: immunoSEQ multiplex PCR; TCRdb's copy keeps in-frame clones and lacks some. The table shows 180,000 or so clones, with about 93% occurring only once. The sequences come from peripheral blood, collected 28 days after the second dose of the MenACWY control vaccine. The receptors were sampled from an adult who received the MenACWY meningococcal vaccine as a control. CDR3s include the opening cysteine and the closing phenylalanine or tryptophan. D genes are given only for firm matches. Rows give clone size only sometimes, using once, few, many, or a class for an expanded clone.

TRBJ2-1 | TRBD2 | - | TRBV19 | CASSNERGGRKVVINEQFF | TGTGCCAGTAGTAATGAGCGGGGGGGCCGAAAAGTGGTAATAAATGAGCAGTTCTTC
TRBJ1-5 | - | - | TRBV10-3 | CAISESSGSNQPQHF | TGTGCCATCAGTGAGTCGAGTGGAAGCAATCAGCCCCAGCATTTT
TRBJ1-2 | - | - | TRBV7-9 | CASSTGQQSNYGYTF | TGTGCCAGCAGCACCGGACAGCAGTCTAACTATGGCTACACCTTC
TRBJ2-2 | TRBD1 | - | TRBV5-4 | CASSSGTAITGELFF | TGTGCCAGCAGCTCCGGGACAGCCATCACCGGGGAGCTGTTTTTT
TRBJ1-2 | - | - | TRBV6-5 | CASTYIGGAPYGYTF | TGTGCCAGCACCTACATTGGGGGTGCCCCCTATGGCTACACCTTC
TRBJ1-4 | TRBD1 | - | TRBV18 | CASSPGQGVNEKLFF | TGTGCCAGCTCACCGGGACAGGGGGTGAATGAAAAACTGTTTTTT
TRBJ2-1 | - | - | TRBV7-3 | CASSLSQGTYNEQFF | TGTGCCAGCAGCTTATCACAGGGAACCTACAATGAGCAGTTCTTC
TRBJ1-5 | - | - | TRBV19 | CASSLMGLGGQPQHF | TGTGCCAGTAGCCTAATGGGGCTAGGGGGTCAGCCCCAGCATTTT
TRBJ1-1 | - | - | TRBV2 | CASSERGVWGWTEAFF | TGTGCCAGCAGTGAACGGGGAGTGTGGGGCTGGACTGAAGCTTTCTTT
TRBJ2-5 | - | - | TRBV5-4 | CASSLPGKETQYF | TGTGCCAGCAGCTTGCCAGGGAAAGAGACCCAGTACTTC
TRBJ1-3 | - | - | TRBV7-8 | CASSLGMDSGNTIYF | TGTGCCAGCAGCTTAGGGATGGACTCTGGAAACACCATATATTTT
TRBJ2-1 | - | - | TRBV5-1 | CASSLDAASYNEQFF | TGCGCCAGCAGCTTGGATGCGGCCAGTTACAATGAGCAGTTCTTC
TRBJ1-6 | - | once | TRBV19 | CASSIGWNSPLHF | TGTGCCAGTAGTATCGGCTGGAATTCACCCCTCCACTTT
TRBJ2-7 | - | - | TRBV15 | CATSRDRGTYEQYF | TGTGCCACCAGCAGAGACAGGGGAACCTACGAGCAGTACTTC
TRBJ1-5 | - | - | TRBV6-5 | CASNFGSNQPQHF | TGTGCCAGCAATTTCGGTAGCAATCAGCCCCAGCATTTT
TRBJ1-1 | - | once | TRBV24-1 | CATSDFRGALEHTEAFF | TGTGCCACCAGTGATTTTAGGGGGGCCCTGGAGCACACTGAAGCTTTCTTT
TRBJ2-1 | TRBD2 | - | TRBV15 | CATSILPGLADNEQFF | TGTGCCACCAGTATTCTTCCGGGACTAGCGGACAATGAGCAGTTCTTC
TRBJ2-3 | TRBD2 | - | TRBV10-2 | CASNDLGLAGVTDTQYF | TGCGCCAGCAACGACCTGGGACTAGCGGGGGTAACAGATACGCAGTATTTT
TRBJ2-7 | TRBD2 | - | TRBV7-6 | CASSPSGGMGEQYF | TGTGCCAGCAGCCCCTCGGGGGGGATGGGGGAGCAGTACTTC
TRBJ1-6 | - | - | TRBV30 | CAWARVDSPLHF | TGTGCCTGGGCCCGGGTAGATTCACCCCTCCACTTT
TRBJ1-1 | - | - | TRBV12-3/TRBV12-4 | CASSFEEQAFF | TGTGCCAGCAGCTTCGAAGAGCAAGCTTTCTTT
TRBJ2-1 | - | - | TRBV5-1 | CASSLVAGGISNEQFF | TGCGCCAGCAGCTTGGTTGCCGGGGGTATATCAAATGAGCAGTTCTTC
TRBJ2-5 | - | - | TRBV5-1 | CASSLVGGETQYF | TGCGCCAGCAGCTTGGTTGGGGGCGAGACCCAGTACTTC
TRBJ1-3 | - | - | TRBV19 | CASSPGDRISGNTIYF | TGTGCCAGTAGTCCCGGGGACCGGATCTCTGGAAACACCATATATTTT
TRBJ2-7 | - | - | TRBV3-1/TRBV3-2 | CASSQDRRALGYEQYF | TGTGCCAGCAGCCAAGATCGCAGGGCTTTAGGCTACGAGCAGTACTTC
TRBJ1-1 | - | - | TRBV6-1 | CASSERENTEAFF | TGTGCCAGCAGTGAACGAGAGAACACTGAAGCTTTCTTT
TRBJ1-1 | - | - | TRBV7-9 | CASSYSPGATSHTEAFF | TGTGCCAGCAGCTACAGTCCGGGGGCGACGTCTCACACTGAAGCTTTCTTT
TRBJ2-3 | TRBD2 | - | TRBV6-5 | CASSKRAGVQDTQYF | TGTGCCAGCAGTAAACGAGCGGGGGTCCAAGATACGCAGTATTTT
TRBJ1-2 | TRBD1 | once | TRBV18 | CASSARDRGIYTF | TGTGCCAGCTCCGCCCGGGACAGGGGGATCTACACCTTC
TRBJ2-1 | - | - | TRBV7-9 | CASSPAGGQHNEQFF | TGTGCCAGCAGTCCCGCCGGGGGACAGCACAATGAGCAGTTCTTC
TRBJ2-7 | TRBD1 | - | TRBV5-1 | CASTFGTGGDYEQYF | TGCGCCAGCACCTTTGGGACAGGGGGGGACTACGAGCAGTACTTC
TRBJ2-2 | TRBD1 | - | TRBV25-1 | CASSDPGQGGAGELFF | TGTGCCAGCAGCGACCCAGGACAGGGTGGAGCCGGGGAGCTGTTTTTT
TRBJ1-2 | - | - | TRBV7-6 | CASSSGTAGSGYTF | TGTGCCAGCAGTTCGGGGACGGCCGGGAGTGGCTACACCTTC
TRBJ2-7 | TRBD1 | - | TRBV7-9 | CASSYGTAPYEQYF | TGTGCCAGCAGCTATGGGACAGCTCCCTACGAGCAGTACTTC
TRBJ1-2 | TRBD1 | - | TRBV6-5 | CASSPRTGYGYTF | TGTGCCAGCAGTCCTAGGACAGGGTACGGCTACACCTTC